This T cell receptor (beta chain) was sequenced for a study of blood T cell repertoires in COVID-19 (dated by TCRdb to 2020 to 2021). About the investigation overall: Samples covering the acute and convalescent phases of COVID-19 were provided by collaborators in the United States, Italy and Spain. The prospective study material was composed of cDNA or gDNA derived from T cells, B-cell-depleted T cells, or PBMCs. Subjects who had been exposed to COVID-19, were actively infected with it, or had recovered from it provided the deeply sampled blood TCRbeta repertoires that made up the dataset. The repertoires were released in a freely available public database meant as a resource for research on the immune response to SARS-CoV-2. The samples were drawn from the first 160 participants of the ongoing ImmuneRACE study and from over 950 subjects provided by 6 global collaborators. A de-identified subject ID, COVID-19 status, age in years and sex were almost always included in the sample metadata. Where HLA class I and class II types were available, the types were taken from metadata supplied by the sample provider, not from assay-based typing.

The CDR3 goes from the cysteine to the phenylalanine over 13 residues. The read is trimmed to its CDR3 DNA, 39 bases read in frame from base 1. The germline V gene supplies CDR1 KGHSH and CDR2 LQKENI. At the junction V is shortened by 5 bases and J by 4 bases, with 11 bases in between. TCRbeta CDR3 regions were amplified from genomic DNA by means of the immunoSEQ Assay, a bias-controlled multiplex PCR. For the original study's pipeline: The number of nucleated cells in each sample was estimated from the amplification of reference gene primers within the assay. Sequence reads were collapsed and filtered to measure the absolute abundance of every unique TCRbeta CDR3 rearrangement. For each sample, productive Simpson clonality was calculated as the square root of Simpson's diversity index over productive rearrangements. TCRdb carries this immuneACCESS record with in-frame sequences only. Its versions omit some clonotypes, under half of them owing to an unresolved V gene in the studies checked, with the rest unexplained. Clonal size and the V and J genes are those of that table, whereas D and trimming came from the DNA. The sample has approximately 200,000 clones on record, about 90% of them singletons. Around 1.4% of the sample belongs to the ten largest clones.

With respect to this clone: Its recognized antigen is unknown. No clone much larger than this one lies a single base away; base qualities are absent.

The collaborating institutions used their own protocols to collect whole blood in K2EDTA tubes. For TCRbeta analysis, collaborator samples were shipped as frozen whole blood, as isolated PBMCs, or as DNA extracted from either sample type. Overall results and qualifications from the work: Clinical and demographic metadata were provided uncurated, with the amount varying by source and participant.

This clonotype was obtained from a man aged 18 to 29 with active or convalescent COVID-19. The rearranged segments are TRBV18 and TRBJ1-1; TRBD1 is a weak D gene call, 6 bases matching. The specimen was peripheral blood. The DNA sequence follows: TGTGCCAGCTCAGGAACAGGGTCCACTGAAGCTTTCTTT. Its protein product is CASSGTGSTEAFF.